The rows below give T cell receptor beta chains drawn from one sample of a study of control samples from healthy donors and cancer patients. Libraries were prepared by immunoSEQ multiplex PCR; TCRdb keeps only in-frame clonotypes and omits some of them. The sample includes 170,000 or so clones, 80% to 95% of them seen just once. Sequences were obtained from blood. These receptors were collected from a man younger than 35 in good health. Each CDR3 is given with its conserved first and last residue. A D gene is named only where the DNA matches it firmly. Expanded clones get a size class; other rows say once, few or many, or leave the size out.

v_gene: TRBV5-6
j_gene: TRBJ2-7
d_gene: -
abundance: -
CDR3nt: TGTGCCAGCAGCTTGAGAGGGGGGGCGTACGAGCAGTACTTC
CDR3aa: CASSLRGGAYEQYF

v_gene: TRBV2
j_gene: TRBJ2-6
d_gene: TRBD1
abundance: -
CDR3nt: TGTGCCAGCCTGGACAGGGACCAATCCTCTGGGGCCAACGTCCTGACTTTC
CDR3aa: CASLDRDQSSGANVLTF

v_gene: TRBV12-3/TRBV12-4
j_gene: TRBJ1-5
d_gene: -
abundance: -
CDR3nt: TGTGCCAGCAGCGGGGTCGGGAATCAGCCCCAGCATTTT
CDR3aa: CASSGVGNQPQHF

v_gene: TRBV5-4
j_gene: TRBJ2-1
d_gene: -
abundance: -
CDR3nt: TGTGCCAGCAGCTTGGGAGGGAATGAGCAGTTCTTC
CDR3aa: CASSLGGNEQFF

v_gene: TRBV19
j_gene: TRBJ1-4
d_gene: -
abundance: -
CDR3nt: TGTGCCAGTACGGGCAGCCGACTTAATGAAAAACTGTTTTTT
CDR3aa: CASTGSRLNEKLFF

v_gene: TRBV9
j_gene: TRBJ1-1
d_gene: -
abundance: once
CDR3nt: TGTGCCAGCAGCGTAGGTGGACACCAGAACACTGAAGCTTTCTTT
CDR3aa: CASSVGGHQNTEAFF

v_gene: TRBV4-2
j_gene: TRBJ2-3
d_gene: -
abundance: -
CDR3nt: TGTGCCAGCAGCCTCTCCCGTGGGGGCACAGATACGCAGTATTTT
CDR3aa: CASSLSRGGTDTQYF

v_gene: TRBV9
j_gene: TRBJ2-3
d_gene: TRBD2
abundance: -
CDR3nt: TGTGCCAGCAGCGCCCCCCCGGGACTAGCGGGGCCCGTCACAGATACGCAGTATTTT
CDR3aa: CASSAPPGLAGPVTDTQYF

v_gene: TRBV19
j_gene: TRBJ2-5
d_gene: -
abundance: -
CDR3nt: TGTGCCAGTAGTCCAACACAGAAAGAGACCCAGTACTTC
CDR3aa: CASSPTQKETQYF

v_gene: TRBV25-1
j_gene: TRBJ1-2
d_gene: -
abundance: -
CDR3nt: TGTGCCAGCAGTGATCCCGGACGGCCCTATGGCTACACCTTC
CDR3aa: CASSDPGRPYGYTF

v_gene: TRBV6-6
j_gene: TRBJ2-2
d_gene: -
abundance: -
CDR3nt: TGTGCCAGCAGTTTAACAGGGTCGGCCGGGGAGCTGTTTTTT
CDR3aa: CASSLTGSAGELFF

v_gene: TRBV9
j_gene: TRBJ1-6
d_gene: TRBD1
abundance: -
CDR3nt: TGTGCCAGCAGCGTGGGGACAGGGGGTAATTCACCCCTCCACTTT
CDR3aa: CASSVGTGGNSPLHF

v_gene: TRBV27
j_gene: TRBJ2-2
d_gene: TRBD1
abundance: -
CDR3nt: TGTGCCAGCAGTTTCTGGGACAGGGACAGGCTGTTTTTT
CDR3aa: CASSFWDRDRLFF

v_gene: TRBV5-1
j_gene: TRBJ1-1
d_gene: -
abundance: -
CDR3nt: TGCGCCAGCAGCCTCCAGACAGGCGGGTTTGGTGACACTGAAGCTTTCTTT
CDR3aa: CASSLQTGGFGDTEAFF

v_gene: TRBV28
j_gene: TRBJ2-1
d_gene: TRBD2
abundance: -
CDR3nt: TGTGCCAGCACCCTCTACCGGGTAGCGGGGTCTCTAAATGAGCAGTTCTTC
CDR3aa: CASTLYRVAGSLNEQFF

v_gene: TRBV10-3
j_gene: TRBJ2-7
d_gene: -
abundance: once
CDR3nt: TGTGCCATCAGCCCCCGAGACGAGCAGTACTTC
CDR3aa: CAISPRDEQYF

v_gene: TRBV30
j_gene: TRBJ1-1
d_gene: TRBD1
abundance: -
CDR3nt: TGTGCCTGGAGTGATAAGGGGACAGAGAACACTGAAGCTTTCTTT
CDR3aa: CAWSDKGTENTEAFF

v_gene: TRBV6-5
j_gene: TRBJ2-7
d_gene: TRBD1
abundance: -
CDR3nt: TGTGCCAGCAATCAGGGACAGGGCTACGAGCAGTACTTC
CDR3aa: CASNQGQGYEQYF

v_gene: TRBV6-1
j_gene: TRBJ1-1
d_gene: -
abundance: -
CDR3nt: TGTGCCAGCAGTGAAGGCAGGGAAGCTTTCTTT
CDR3aa: CASSEGREAFF

v_gene: TRBV28
j_gene: TRBJ1-2
d_gene: -
abundance: -
CDR3nt: TGTGCCAGCAGTTCTAATATCTTTAACTATGGCTACACCTTC
CDR3aa: CASSSNIFNYGYTF

v_gene: TRBV30
j_gene: TRBJ2-1
d_gene: -
abundance: -
CDR3nt: TGTGCCTGGAGTGGGGCCGGTGAGCAGTTCTTC
CDR3aa: CAWSGAGEQFF

v_gene: TRBV6-5
j_gene: TRBJ2-1
d_gene: -
abundance: -
CDR3nt: TGTGCCAGCGGGACCTACAATGAGCAGTTCTTC
CDR3aa: CASGTYNEQFF

v_gene: TRBV25-1
j_gene: TRBJ1-2
d_gene: -
abundance: -
CDR3nt: TGTGCCAGCAGTCCCTCTCCAGGGGATGGCTACACCTTC
CDR3aa: CASSPSPGDGYTF

v_gene: TRBV14
j_gene: TRBJ2-4
d_gene: -
abundance: -
CDR3nt: TGTGCCAGCAGCCCCATAGGGAAGCGGGCCATTCAGTACTTC
CDR3aa: CASSPIGKRAIQYF

v_gene: TRBV4-1
j_gene: TRBJ2-7
d_gene: TRBD2
abundance: -
CDR3nt: TGCGCCAGCAGCCTTAGTTGGGTAGCGGGGGGGCTCTACGAGCAGTACTTC
CDR3aa: CASSLSWVAGGLYEQYF

v_gene: TRBV6-5
j_gene: TRBJ2-1
d_gene: TRBD1
abundance: -
CDR3nt: TGTGCCAGCAGTCCGACAGGGGCCTACAATGAGCAGTTCTTC
CDR3aa: CASSPTGAYNEQFF

v_gene: TRBV30
j_gene: TRBJ2-3
d_gene: -
abundance: -
CDR3nt: TGTGCCTGGATGTGGGGGGACGGTAACACAGATACGCAGTATTTT
CDR3aa: CAWMWGDGNTDTQYF

v_gene: TRBV28
j_gene: TRBJ2-6
d_gene: -
abundance: few
CDR3nt: TGTGCCAGCAGTTTGAAGGGTCTTGGCAAGTCCTCTGGGGCCAACGTCCTGACTTTC
CDR3aa: CASSLKGLGKSSGANVLTF

v_gene: TRBV5-5
j_gene: TRBJ2-5
d_gene: TRBD1
abundance: -
CDR3nt: TGTGCCAGCAGTTTTACAGGGGAGGAGACCCAGTACTTC
CDR3aa: CASSFTGEETQYF

v_gene: TRBV5-1
j_gene: TRBJ2-1
d_gene: TRBD2
abundance: -
CDR3nt: TGCGCCAGCAGCTTGGCCGATAGCGGGGGCGGGAGGAATGAGCAGTTCTTC
CDR3aa: CASSLADSGGGRNEQFF

v_gene: TRBV18
j_gene: TRBJ2-3
d_gene: -
abundance: -
CDR3nt: TGTGCCAGCTCACCACGGGGACGGACGACCACAGATACGCAGTATTTT
CDR3aa: CASSPRGRTTTDTQYF

v_gene: TRBV10-3
j_gene: TRBJ2-7
d_gene: TRBD1
abundance: -
CDR3nt: TGTGCCATCAGTACCGGGACAGCCTTTTACGAGCAGTACTTC
CDR3aa: CAISTGTAFYEQYF

v_gene: TRBV10-3
j_gene: TRBJ1-1
d_gene: -
abundance: -
CDR3nt: TGTGCCATCAGTGAGTCGAAAGGACAGTGGAGCACTGAAGCTTTCTTT
CDR3aa: CAISESKGQWSTEAFF

v_gene: TRBV27
j_gene: TRBJ1-1
d_gene: TRBD1
abundance: -
CDR3nt: TGTGCCAGCAGGGCCCTTGGACAGGGAAATAGTGAAGCTTTCTTT
CDR3aa: CASRALGQGNSEAFF

v_gene: TRBV4-1
j_gene: TRBJ2-1
d_gene: -
abundance: -
CDR3nt: TGCGCCAGCAGCCAAGATCCAGGTACTAGCTCCTACAATGAGCAGTTCTTC
CDR3aa: CASSQDPGTSSYNEQFF

v_gene: TRBV5-1
j_gene: TRBJ2-1
d_gene: TRBD1
abundance: -
CDR3nt: TGCGCCAGCAGCCCGGGACAGTACAATGAGCAGTTCTTC
CDR3aa: CASSPGQYNEQFF

v_gene: TRBV20-1
j_gene: TRBJ2-3
d_gene: -
abundance: -
CDR3nt: TGCAGAGTCTCTAGCATGGATACGCAGTATTTT
CDR3aa: CRVSSMDTQYF

v_gene: TRBV28
j_gene: TRBJ1-5
d_gene: -
abundance: -
CDR3nt: TGTGCCAGCAGCCGGACTAGCGATCAGCCCCAGCATTTT
CDR3aa: CASSRTSDQPQHF

v_gene: TRBV19
j_gene: TRBJ1-1
d_gene: -
abundance: -
CDR3nt: TGTGCCAGTAGCACCCGGGACACTAAAGAGGAAACTGAAGCTTTCTTT
CDR3aa: CASSTRDTKEETEAFF

v_gene: TRBV6-2/TRBV6-3
j_gene: TRBJ2-1
d_gene: -
abundance: -
CDR3nt: TGTGCCAGCAGTTACGACAGATACAATGAGCAGTTCTTC
CDR3aa: CASSYDRYNEQFF

v_gene: TRBV5-5
j_gene: TRBJ2-2
d_gene: TRBD1
abundance: -
CDR3nt: TGTGCCAGCACCGGGACAGCGAACACCGGGGAGCTGTTTTTT
CDR3aa: CASTGTANTGELFF

v_gene: TRBV5-8
j_gene: TRBJ2-3
d_gene: TRBD2
abundance: -
CDR3nt: TGTGCCAGCAGCTTGGGGACTAGCCAAGGGGCCCCCACAGATACGCAGTATTTT
CDR3aa: CASSLGTSQGAPTDTQYF

v_gene: TRBV7-9
j_gene: TRBJ2-2
d_gene: -
abundance: -
CDR3nt: TGTGCCAGCAGCGACCGGATTGGGGAGCTGTTTTTT
CDR3aa: CASSDRIGELFF

v_gene: TRBV11-2
j_gene: TRBJ1-5
d_gene: -
abundance: -
CDR3nt: TGTGCCAGCAGCCCCAGACCCAATCAGCCCCAGCATTTT
CDR3aa: CASSPRPNQPQHF

v_gene: TRBV30
j_gene: TRBJ2-5
d_gene: -
abundance: -
CDR3nt: TGTGCCTGGAGTGTGGAGGAGACCCAGTACTTC
CDR3aa: CAWSVEETQYF

v_gene: TRBV28
j_gene: TRBJ2-3
d_gene: -
abundance: -
CDR3nt: TGTGCCAGCAGTTTGGGGCTGGGGGGCACAGATACGCAGTATTTT
CDR3aa: CASSLGLGGTDTQYF